This TCR gamma chain was sequenced during a study of Vδ1+ human thymocytes. Regarding the study as a whole: The authors advised highly purified populations and single-cell validation. Around 20% of thymic delta-chain sequences were Vdelta2, with few Vdelta3, unlike blood Vdelta1+ controls. Thymic TRG and TRD repertoires appeared highly polyclonal, with Gaussian CDR3 length distributions.

The CDR3 has 10 residues. With V trimmed by 4 bases and J by 10 bases, 4 bases remained unmatched. Per germline, CDR1 EGSNGY and CDR2 YDSYNSKV. Sequences come from RNA converted to cDNA by reverse transcription. The CDR3 regions were amplified by multiplex PCR from V-gene primers to a constant-region primer. TCRdb reapplied CATT to the multiplex PCR reads. The sample shows about 36,000 gamma-chain clones, 20% of them seen only once. After alphabeta T cell depletion, CD3+ Vdelta1+ Vdelta2- thymocytes were sorted. Purity of the sorted Vdelta1+ thymocytes ranged from roughly 98% to 99.6%. A note on this clone: Its specificity is unknown.

The V and J genes are TRGV2 and TRGJ1 or TRGJ2. This receptor was identified in a girl in the first two years of life who had congenital heart surgery. The sample comprised Vdelta1+ gamma-delta thymocytes from the thymus. The subset denotes: FACS-sorted CD3+ TCRalphabeta- TCRVdelta1+ TCRVdelta2- thymocytes. CDR3 DNA: TGTGCCACCTGGGAGCGCAAGAAACTCTTT. This encodes CATWERKKLF.